The present entry profiles one T cell receptor beta chain with its context. Its matching antigen is unknown. This CDR3 region has 13 residues. In germline, CDR1 is LGHNA, CDR2 YSLEER. Trimming pared 3 bases from V and 3 bases from J, leaving 6 bases between. This specimen belongs to a study of T cell responses to AZD1222 COVID-19 vaccine. Notes on the study in general: At 160-218 and 743-854, vaccine-associated CD4 TCRs were dominant, and they spanned spike. In the spike-specific TCR repertoire, nearly half reportedly target unmutated variant regions.

Assay used: immunoSEQ multiplex PCR; TCRdb lists only in-frame clones, some missing. Here the sample spans over 100,000 clones, 75% to 90% being singletons. The rearrangement joins TRBV4-3 to TRBJ2-1; D is unclear. This clonotype originated in an adult in good health. Sequenced material: peripheral blood, taken on day 0 of AZD1222 vaccination. The DNA of the CDR3 is TGCGCCAGCAGCCAGGGGAACTACAATGAGCAGTTCTTC. It codes for CASSQGNYNEQFF.